Only one count was recorded for the clone carrying this T cell receptor (beta chain). What it recognizes is unknown. This sample was included in a study of T cells in tumors after PD-1 blockade. Study information: Either cemiplimab 350 mg every 2 weeks or pembrolizumab 200 mg every 3 weeks was given.

The time point denotes: first of two post-therapy site-matched biopsies around 2 months apart. Study-wide findings and caveats: Most post-therapy expanded exhausted CD8+ clones were new, undetected before treatment. Clonal replacement was seen across treatment, not between pre-treatment samples. Peripheral recruitment is suggested, as some novel exhausted tumor clones were in pre-treatment blood.

Data came from immunoSEQ multiplex PCR; TCRdb stores just in-frame clones and leaves some out. Of 2,000 to 3,000 clones detected, roughly two thirds appear once; the ten largest clones hold about a sixth. V lost 4 bases, J lost 6 bases, and 10 bases stayed unmatched. CDR1 and CDR2 (germline): SNHLY, FYNNEI. This CDR3 contains 17 residues. The sample in question was tumor tissue, obtained after anti-PD-1 treatment. The source of this sequence is a human donor with basal cell carcinoma. The chain employs TRBV2 and TRBJ1-6; TRBD1 matches at 9 bases. CDR3 sequence (DNA): TGTGCCAGCAGTGTCCTTCCGGGACAGGGATTTAATTCACCCCTCCACTTT. Protein sequence: CASSVLPGQGFNSPLHF.